The 17 T cell receptor beta chains below come from one sample, sequenced in a study of blood T cell repertoires in COVID-19. TCRdb's copy holds only in-frame clones and misses some; the assay was immunoSEQ multiplex PCR. The profile covers about 250,000 clones, with roughly 86% appearing a single time and around 1.7% taken by the ten largest. Source material: peripheral blood. All receptors come from a woman between 55 and 75 years old who had recovered from COVID-19.

V gene TRBV7-3 combines with J gene TRBJ2-1; 12 bases are a match to TRBD2. Unmatched junction bases numbered 10, after V lost 4 bases and J lost 15 bases. The CDR3 is 14 amino acids. CDR1 is SGHTA and CDR2 is FQGTGA in the germline V gene. The CDR3 spells CASSSWTSGEPVFF. CDR3 DNA sequence: TGTGCCAGCAGCTCCTGGACTAGCGGGGAACCGGTGTTCTTC.

The genes are TRBV5-1 and TRBJ2-1; TRBD2 matches 11 bases. CDR1 and CDR2 (germline): SGHRS, YFSETQ. The CDR3 is 17 amino acids. The V gene end was trimmed by 4 bases and the J gene end by 2 bases; junction bases not matched to a gene: 8. CDR3 protein: CASSPYLTSGAYNEQFF. DNA for the CDR3: TGCGCCAGCAGCCCCTACCTGACTAGCGGGGCCTACAATGAGCAGTTCTTC.

The chain joins TRBV3-1 (or the pseudogene TRBV3-2) to TRBJ1-2, with a weak D call TRBD1 (6 bases). Germline CDR1 reads LGHDT; CDR2 reads YNNKEL (reference sequence). V lost 7 bases and J 7 bases, leaving 13 bases between the germline ends. The CDR3 contains 12 residues. The CDR3 DNA follows: TGTGCCAGCACCTCATTGGGGGCTGGCTACACCTTC. Protein sequence: CASTSLGAGYTF.

The V and J genes are TRBV5-4 and TRBJ2-1; weak D call: TRBD2 (8 bases). CDR3 length equals 15 residues. Trimming left V 6 bases short and J 5 bases short, with 18 bases between. The germline V gene has CDR1 SGHNT and CDR2 YYREEE (reference sequence). CDR3 in DNA: TGTGCCAGCACAGGGGGTCTAGCGGGCGACAATGAGCAGTTCTTC. Its translation: CASTGGLAGDNEQFF.

The chain couples TRBV15 to TRBJ1-2; TRBD1 aligns across 7 bases. CDR1 is LNHNV, CDR2 YYDKDF, per germline (reference sequence). This CDR3 is built from 17 residues. V gave up 2 bases and J gave up 5 bases; unmatched junction bases: 14. The CDR3 is CATSRSVRGTESYGYTF. The CDR3 DNA follows: TGTGCCACCAGCAGATCCGTCCGGGGGACAGAGTCGTATGGCTACACCTTC.

The chain links TRBV28 to TRBJ2-5, with D possibly matching TRBD2 (5 bases). CDR3 length: 13 amino acids. V was shortened by 4 bases and J by 2 bases, with 8 bases between the two germline ends. Germline V gives CDR1 MDHEN, CDR2 SYDVKM. CDR3 amino acids: CASSSWEQETQYF. CDR3 DNA sequence: TGTGCCAGCAGTTCATGGGAGCAAGAGACCCAGTACTTC.

J is TRBJ2-7 and V is TRBV19; perhaps TRBD2 as D (6 bases). V was clipped by 2 bases and J by 0 bases, with 14 bases between them. The CDR3 totals 16 residues. Germline values: CDR1 LNHDA, CDR2 SQIVND (reference sequence). CDR3 protein: CASSIRGGVSSYEQYF. For the CDR3, the DNA is TGTGCCAGTAGTATAAGGGGCGGGGTTAGCTCCTACGAGCAGTACTTC.

A word on this clone: At one of its ends the junction is not consistent with the germline gene, which may arise from a read error. This sequence joins TRBV11-2 and TRBJ1-6; no firm D call. Germline assignment: CDR1 SGHAT and CDR2 FQNNGV. The CDR3 spans 14 residues. DNA for the CDR3: TGTGCCAGCAGCTTAGAGACTTCCTATTCAGCCCTCCACTTT. Its protein is CASSLETSYSALHF.

The genes are TRBV6-2 or TRBV6-3 and TRBJ1-1, with 9 positions matching TRBD1. The CDR3 covers 15 residues. The V segment lost 5 bases and the J segment 6 bases; nucleotides outside the gene matches: 10. Germline V gives CDR1 MNHEY, CDR2 SVGEGT. CDR3 region: CASSRIQGAIAEAFF. CDR3 nucleotide sequence: TGTGCCAGCAGTCGTATACAGGGGGCGATAGCTGAAGCTTTCTTT.

The chain carries TRBV5-1 and TRBJ1-6; D not resolved. V lost 2 bases to trimming and J lost 0 bases, with 6 bases between them. CDR1 SGHRS and CDR2 YFSETQ come from the germline V gene. The CDR3 is 15 residues long. Here the CDR3 reads CASSFTYSYNSPLHF. The CDR3 DNA follows: TGCGCCAGCAGCTTTACTTACTCCTATAATTCACCCCTCCACTTT.

This clone was detected a few times. The J gene is TRBJ1-3, the V gene TRBV6-5, with a tentative D call TRBD1 (5 bases). Germline CDR1 and CDR2: MNHEY and SVGAGI. The CDR3 contains 14 residues. Trimming took 5 bases from V and 4 from J, leaving 12 bases between them. DNA for the CDR3: TGTGCCAGCAGTCCAAACGGGGGGGGAAACACCATATATTTT. It specifies CASSPNGGGNTIYF.

CDR3 bases: TGTGCCAGCAGCCAAGGAGCGGGGGGCCACAAGACCCAGTACTTC. Protein product: CASSQGAGGHKTQYF. This chain connects TRBV14 to TRBJ2-5; 9 bases match TRBD2. This CDR3 has 15 residues. V shed 1 base, J shed 6 bases, and the junction held 6 bases outside the gene matches. Germline CDR1 and CDR2: SGHDN and FVKESK.

The chain links TRBV7-9 to TRBJ1-1, with D unclear. This CDR3 spans 14 amino acids. Germline V gene data show CDR1 as SEHNR and CDR2 as FQNEAQ (reference sequence). The ends were cut back, 2 bases at V and 0 bases at J, with 7 bases in the middle. The CDR3 nucleotides are TGTGCCAGCAGCTTATTACAGCTGAACACTGAAGCTTTCTTT. Encoded protein: CASSLLQLNTEAFF.

The chain carries TRBV7-3 and TRBJ1-2; the match to TRBD1 covers 10 bases. Germline-derived CDR1 and CDR2 are SGHTA and FQGTGA. The CDR3 contains 14 residues. V gave up 5 bases and J gave up 6 bases; unmatched junction bases: 6. The CDR3 loop is CASSKRGTGDGYTF. The CDR3 nucleotides are TGTGCCAGCAGCAAAAGAGGGACAGGGGATGGCTACACCTTC.

V is TRBV7-3 and J is TRBJ2-2; D may be TRBD1 (5 bases). The germline V gene encodes CDR1 SGHTA and CDR2 FQGTGA. V shed 3 bases and J shed 1 base, with 9 bases lying between them. This CDR3 has 15 residues. CDR3 residues: CASSFWQGNTGELFF. In DNA, the CDR3 is TGTGCCAGCAGCTTTTGGCAGGGGAACACCGGGGAGCTGTTTTTT.

This clone was seen once. Here the CDR3 reads CASSQVEGFGSPLHF. CDR3 nucleotides: TGTGCCAGCAGCCAAGTGGAGGGGTTTGGTTCACCCCTCCACTTT. This chain links TRBV3-1 (or the pseudogene TRBV3-2) with TRBJ1-6; D may be TRBD1 (5 bases). V lost 1 base, J lost 9 bases, and 13 bases lay in between. CDR1 is LGHDT, CDR2 YNNKEL, per germline (reference sequence). The CDR3 runs 15 residues.

This clone was seen repeatedly, ten times or more. This rearrangement joins TRBV11-2 to TRBJ2-1, with 14 positions matching TRBD2. Germline V gives CDR1 SGHAT, CDR2 FQNNGV. The CDR3 is 18 residues long. With V trimmed by 4 bases and J by 3 bases, 8 bases remained unmatched. The CDR3 here is CASSYRTSGGTNYNEQFF. Here the CDR3 DNA reads TGTGCCAGCAGCTACCGGACTAGCGGGGGGACTAACTACAATGAGCAGTTCTTC.